The present TCR beta chain was sequenced within a study of CD8+ T cells in alopecia areata. About the research overall: Administration of oral tofacitinib to treated patients was at 5 to 10 mg twice daily.

There are 17 residues in the CDR3. With 1 base removed from V and 2 bases from J, the gap between germline ends came to 18 bases. CDR1 is LGHNA and CDR2 is YNFKEQ in the germline V gene. As regards this clone: Its antigen is not identified.

Points from the study as a whole: On tofacitinib, scalp clonality and expanded CD8+ clones among top 100 fell significantly. Only one nonresponder was present, which leaves the link between baseline CD8+ expansion and response uncertain. Persistence during tofacitinib was seen for many expanded lesional clones in scalp and blood.

cDNA serving as the sequencing template came from extracted, reverse transcribed RNA. Assay: immunoSEQ multiplex PCR; the TCRdb copy retains only in-frame clones and omits some. This table has about 180,000 clones, about half appearing once. Regarding treatment: oral pan-JAK inhibitor, 5-10 mg twice daily. J is TRBJ2-7 and V is TRBV4-2; a weak D match, TRBD2 (5 bases). The receptor's source is a human donor with alopecia areata. This sample comprised CD8+ T cells sorted from blood, obtained between weeks 51 and 54, from a patient treated with tofacitinib. The CDR3 spells CASSQVGPTNEPYEQYF. The CDR3 DNA follows: TGTGCCAGCAGCCAAGTTGGGCCGACTAACGAACCCTACGAGCAGTACTTC.